The 6 T cell receptor beta chains in this list originate from one sample, sequenced in a study of T cell responses to AZD1222 COVID-19 vaccine. TCRdb keeps only in-frame clones here, not all; method: immunoSEQ multiplex PCR. Here the sample spans 120,000 or so clones, over 85% being singletons. This sample comprised peripheral blood, obtained 28 days after the second AZD1222 dose. These receptors all stem from an adult who received the AZD1222 COVID-19 vaccine.

The V gene is TRBV19, the J gene TRBJ1-5; no firm D call. CDR1 LNHDA and CDR2 SQIVND come from the germline V gene (reference sequence). The CDR3 spans 15 residues. The ends were cut back, 3 bases at V and 2 bases at J, with 11 bases in the middle. The CDR3 DNA reads TGTGCCAGTAGTATGCTACAGTTTGGCAATCAGCCCCAGCATTTT. It encodes CASSMLQFGNQPQHF.

The chain couples TRBV7-2 to TRBJ1-5; tentatively, D is TRBD1 (5 bases). There are 14 residues in the CDR3. Germline lookup yields CDR1 SGHTA and CDR2 FQGNSA. V lost 3 bases and J lost 6, with 12 bases in between. The CDR3 bases are TGTGCCAGCAGCTTGCTCAGGGATCGTCAGCCCCAGCATTTT. Protein product: CASSLLRDRQPQHF.

The chain is built from TRBV18 and TRBJ1-1; possible D gene TRBD1, 6 bases. Germline CDR1 KGHSH, CDR2 LQKENI. The CDR3 covers 16 residues. V was trimmed by 4 bases and J by 1 base, leaving 16 bases between them. The CDR3 DNA sequence: TGTGCCAGCTCACTCTTTCAGGGACAAGGGAACACTGAAGCTTTCTTT. Its protein is CASSLFQGQGNTEAFF. The whole variable domain, filled in from reference TRBV18 and TRBJ1-1, reads NAGVMQNPRHLVRRRGQEARLRCSPMKGHSHVYWYRQLPEEGLKFMVYLQKENIIDESGMPKERFSAEFPKEGPSILRIQQVVRGDSAAYFCASSLFQGQGNTEAFFGQGTRLTVV.

The table lists this clone with a few counts. The rearrangement links TRBV11-1 to TRBJ2-5; D ambiguous. The CDR3 contains 11 residues. Trimming shortened V by 5 bases and J by 0 bases, and 1 base separated the two germline ends. Germline values: CDR1 SGHAT, CDR2 FQDESV (reference sequence). In DNA form, the CDR3 reads TGTGCCAGCAGCCACCAAGAGACCCAGTACTTC. Its protein is CASSHQETQYF.

This chain joins TRBV28 and TRBJ1-6; TRBD1 is a possible D gene (6 bases). Germline V gene lookup returns CDR1 MDHEN and CDR2 SYDVKM. The CDR3 has 18 amino acids. The V end lost 4 bases, the J end lost 0 bases, and 16 bases lay between the germline ends. The CDR3, as DNA: TGTGCCAGCAGTTCAGGGGACCAGATAAGCTCCTATAATTCACCCCTCCACTTT. Its protein is CASSSGDQISSYNSPLHF.

V gene TRBV7-9 combines with J gene TRBJ1-4; unclear D gene. The V gene lost 5 bases and the J gene lost 4 bases, with 11 bases spanning the gap. Germline CDR1 and CDR2: SEHNR and FQNEAQ (reference sequence). The CDR3 has 14 residues. The CDR3 region is CASSPSRLNEKLFF. The CDR3, as DNA: TGTGCCAGCAGCCCTTCCCGGCTTAATGAAAAACTGTTTTTT.